Presented here are 30 T cell receptor beta chains from one specimen sequenced in a study of cytomegalovirus exposure and HLA in healthy donors. A multiplex PCR was run with 60 Vbeta primers and 13 Jbeta primers. Libraries were prepared by immunoSEQ multiplex PCR; TCRdb keeps only in-frame clonotypes and omits some of them. The sample carries 85,000 to 130,000 clones, around 76% recorded once. The sample taken for sequencing was PBMCs. These receptors all come from a woman in her forties or fifties in good health and CMV-seropositive.

The V call is TRBV7-3, the J call TRBJ2-7, with D perhaps matching TRBD1 (5 bases). The CDR3 runs to 16 residues. Deletions cut 5 bases from V and 2 bases from J, with 19 bases between. Per germline, CDR1 SGHTA and CDR2 FQGTGA. The DNA for the CDR3 is TGTGCCAGCAGCGCTCAAGGGGTTTTAGGTCCCTACGAGCAGTACTTC. It yields the protein CASSAQGVLGPYEQYF.

V and J are TRBV5-1 and TRBJ2-7; the match to TRBD1 covers 12 bases. Germline lookup yields CDR1 SGHRS and CDR2 YFSETQ. V shed 5 bases, J shed 6 bases, and the junction held 15 bases outside the gene matches. The length of the CDR3 is 17 residues. CDR3: CASSSLTWGQGAVEQYF. The CDR3 region has the DNA TGCGCCAGCAGTTCCCTGACGTGGGGACAGGGGGCGGTCGAGCAGTACTTC.

The chain is built from TRBV4-3 and TRBJ2-3; possibly TRBD2 for D (6 bases). The CDR3 has 17 amino acids. V was clipped by 0 bases and J by 2 bases, with 15 bases between them. Germline-derived CDR1 and CDR2 are LGHNA and YSLEER. CDR3 nucleotides: TGCGCCAGCAGCCAAGAGGGCGCGGGGAGTTACACAGATACGCAGTATTTT. Its translation: CASSQEGAGSYTDTQYF.

This clone was counted once. The rearrangement uses TRBV28 and TRBJ1-1; no firm D call. CDR1 and CDR2 from the germline V gene are MDHEN and SYDVKM. The CDR3 totals 16 residues. The germline V and J ends were trimmed by 0 bases and 1 base, with 12 bases remaining between them. The chain's CDR3 is CASSLWPGTGNTEAFF. The CDR3, as DNA: TGTGCCAGCAGTTTATGGCCGGGAACGGGGAACACTGAAGCTTTCTTT.

J is TRBJ1-5 and V is TRBV6-5; 7 bases are shared with TRBD1. Germline CDR1 reads MNHEY; CDR2 reads SVGAGI. This CDR3 has 16 residues. The trim removed 2 bases at V and 1 base at J, leaving 5 bases unmatched. The CDR3 loop reads CASSYSGRGSNQPQHF. The CDR3 DNA reads TGTGCCAGCAGTTACAGTGGCAGGGGGAGCAATCAGCCCCAGCATTTT.

This chain joins TRBV29-1 and TRBJ2-3; TRBD2 might be the D (5 bases). Germline V gene data show CDR1 as SQVTM and CDR2 as ANQGSEA. The CDR3 sequence is 13 residues long. Trimming stripped 4 bases from V and 8 bases from J, with 16 bases between. The CDR3 region has the DNA TGCAGCGTTGGATTATCCGGGATAAGTACGCAGTATTTT. Protein product: CSVGLSGISTQYF.

The chain couples TRBV4-2 to TRBJ1-2; TRBD1 aligns across 11 bases. Per germline, CDR1 LGHNA and CDR2 YNFKEQ. The CDR3 contains 16 residues. After removal of 0 bases from V and 8 bases from J, the junction contained 8 bases not matched to a gene. CDR3 amino acids: CASSQDLGGQGGGYTF. The CDR3 DNA reads TGTGCCAGCAGCCAAGATTTGGGGGGACAGGGGGGGGGCTACACCTTC.

The V and J genes are TRBV6-6 and TRBJ1-1; no clear D. This CDR3 region has 14 residues. V was shortened by 2 bases and J by 1 base, with 8 bases between the two germline ends. Germline values: CDR1 MNHNY, CDR2 SVGAGI (reference sequence). In DNA form, the CDR3 reads TGTGCCAGCAGTTACGGCGGGGAGAACACTGAAGCTTTCTTT. Protein product: CASSYGGENTEAFF.

CDR3 sequence (DNA): TGTGCCAGCAGCTTAGGGACAGGGGGCACGGAGACCCAGTACTTC. As protein: CASSLGTGGTETQYF. The chain links TRBV7-3 to TRBJ2-5; 12 bases are shared with TRBD1. From germline, CDR1 is SGHTA and CDR2 FQGTGA. The V gene end was trimmed by 2 bases and the J gene end by 5 bases; junction bases not matched to a gene: 3. The CDR3 spans 15 residues. Filled out from reference TRBV7-3 and TRBJ2-5, the complete variable domain reads GAGVSQTPSNKVTEKGKYVELRCDPISGHTALYWYRQSLGQGPEFLIYFQGTGAADDSGLPNDRFFAVRPEGSVSTLKIQRTERGDSAVYLCASSLGTGGTETQYFGPGTRLLVL.

This rearrangement joins TRBV6-1 to TRBJ1-4, with 10 bases matching TRBD1. The CDR3 runs 14 residues. The germline V gene has CDR1 MNHNS and CDR2 SASEGT. The V segment lost 8 bases and the J segment 10 bases; nucleotides outside the gene matches: 10. The CDR3 bases are TGTGCCAGCCAGCTGGGACAGGGGATCGGAAAACTGTTTTTT. This encodes CASQLGQGIGKLFF.

This chain uses TRBV30 with TRBJ2-7; tentatively, D is TRBD1 (5 bases). Germline CDR1 reads GTSNPN; CDR2 reads SVGIG (reference sequence). V lost 5 bases, J lost 4 bases, and 9 bases lay in between. The CDR3 is 11 residues long. This CDR3 is CAWETEYEQYF. In nucleotides, the CDR3 is TGTGCCTGGGAGACAGAGTACGAGCAGTACTTC.

This clone occurred many times. The chain combines TRBV10-3 with TRBJ2-3; weak D call: TRBD1 (6 bases). The germline CDR1 and CDR2 sequences are ENHRY and SYGVKD. V was trimmed by 2 bases and J by 4 bases, leaving 10 bases between them. The CDR3 has 14 residues. The chain's CDR3 is CAISEPRGSDTQYF. DNA for the CDR3: TGTGCCATCAGTGAGCCCAGGGGTTCAGATACGCAGTATTTT.

The chain joins TRBV7-6 to TRBJ1-2; unclear D gene. CDR1 and CDR2 from the germline V gene are SGHVS and FNYEAQ. V dropped 0 bases and J dropped 1 base, with 9 bases sitting between them. The CDR3 has 15 amino acids. The CDR3, as DNA: TGTGCCAGCAGCTTAGCGCCTGGAGTTAACTATGGCTACACCTTC. The encoded protein is CASSLAPGVNYGYTF. The full variable domain, rest sourced from reference TRBV7-6 and TRBJ1-2, is GAGVSQSPRYKVTKRGQDVALRCDPISGHVSLYWYRQALGQGPEFLTYFNYEAQQDKSGLPNDRFSAERPEGSISTLTIQRTEQRDSAMYRCASSLAPGVNYGYTFGSGTRLTVV.

The rearrangement joins TRBV28 to TRBJ2-7; D uncertain. V lost 2 bases and J lost 2, with 4 bases in between. The CDR3 has 12 residues. Germline V gives CDR1 MDHEN, CDR2 SYDVKM. CDR3 residues: CASSLVTYEQYF. The CDR3 region has the DNA TGTGCCAGCAGTTTAGTTACCTACGAGCAGTACTTC.

This chain joins TRBV28 and TRBJ1-1; TRBD1 is a possible D gene (5 bases). The ends were cut back, 7 bases at V and 1 base at J, with 25 bases in the middle. The germline V gene has CDR1 MDHEN and CDR2 SYDVKM. The CDR3 totals 18 residues. The DNA of the CDR3 is TGTGCCAGCACCCTTGGGGGTGATCGGGGGGAGGGGAACACTGAAGCTTTCTTT. Protein: CASTLGGDRGEGNTEAFF.

V is TRBV5-5 and J is TRBJ1-4; D is ambiguous. This CDR3 has 15 residues. The V gene lost 0 bases and the J gene lost 4 bases, with 10 bases spanning the gap. Germline values: CDR1 SGHKS, CDR2 YYEKEE (reference sequence). The CDR3 sequence is CASSLGAVFNEKLFF. CDR3 bases: TGTGCCAGCAGCTTGGGGGCAGTCTTTAATGAAAAACTGTTTTTT. The full variable domain, rest sourced from reference TRBV5-5 and TRBJ1-4, is DAGVTQSPTHLIKTRGQQVTLRCSPISGHKSVSWYQQVLGQGPQFIFQYYEKEERGRGNFPDRFSARQFPNYSSELNVNALLLGDSALYLCASSLGAVFNEKLFFGSGTQLSVL.

This chain connects TRBV28 to TRBJ1-6; 10 bases match TRBD1. V shed 5 bases, J shed 8 bases, and the junction held 9 bases outside the gene matches. The CDR3 length is 16 residues. Germline CDR1 reads MDHEN; CDR2 reads SYDVKM. CDR3 residues: CASSLETGGKDSPLHF. The CDR3 nucleotides read TGTGCCAGCAGTCTTGAGACAGGGGGCAAGGATTCACCCCTCCACTTT.

This clone was recorded a few times. The chain has TRBV6-5 and TRBJ1-5, with TRBD1 as a possible D gene (6 bases). Trimming removed 1 base from V and 5 bases from J, with 9 bases in between. The CDR3 is made up of 14 amino acids. Germline-derived CDR1 and CDR2 are MNHEY and SVGAGI. This chain's CDR3 is CASSYLSGDQPQHF. The CDR3 DNA reads as TGTGCCAGCAGTTACTTGTCAGGGGATCAGCCCCAGCATTTT.

The chain is built from TRBV30 and TRBJ2-7; 7 nucleotides line up with TRBD1. Germline V gene lookup returns CDR1 GTSNPN and CDR2 SVGIG (reference sequence). With 6 bases clipped from V and 3 bases from J, the junction kept 8 bases outside the gene matches. This CDR3 comprises 13 residues. CDR3 region: CACTPGQLYEQYF. The CDR3 DNA sequence: TGTGCCTGCACACCGGGACAGCTCTACGAGCAGTACTTC.

In DNA, the CDR3 is TGTGCCTGGAAGGAGGGGTTCGGCTACACCTTC. It yields the protein CAWKEGFGYTF. The chain joins TRBV30 to TRBJ1-2; tentatively, D is TRBD1 (5 bases). The V gene's germline CDR1 is GTSNPN and CDR2 SVGIG (reference sequence). Trimming shortened V by 4 bases and J by 8 bases, and 11 bases separated the two germline ends. The CDR3 consists of 11 residues. Based on the CDR3 plus reference TRBV30 and TRBJ1-2, the full variable domain is SQTIHQWPATLVQPVGSPLSLECTVEGTSNPNLYWYRQAAGRGLQLLFYSVGIGQISSEVPQNLSASRPQDRQFILSSKKLLLSDSGFYLCAWKEGFGYTFGSGTRLTVV.

This clone showed up just a few times. The sample contains more than one DNA sequence encoding this CDR3. The V call is TRBV14, the J call TRBJ1-3; D remains ambiguous. This CDR3 region has 12 residues. Germline CDR1 reads SGHDN; CDR2 reads FVKESK. The V end was cut by 5 bases, the J end by 10 bases, with 12 bases between. In DNA form, the CDR3 reads TGTGCCAGCAGCTCAACAAGTTGGACCATATATTTT. It codes for CASSSTSWTIYF.

This clone was counted only a few times. This chain uses TRBV7-9 with TRBJ1-2; D is perhaps TRBD1 (6 bases). The CDR3 has 14 residues. Trimming shortened V by 5 bases and J by 2 bases, and 12 bases separated the two germline ends. CDR1 and CDR2 (germline): SEHNR, FQNEAQ (reference sequence). The CDR3 DNA reads as TGTGCCAGCAGCGGGGGCCAGGTCAACTATGGCTACACCTTC. Its protein product is CASSGGQVNYGYTF.

This clone was counted between two and nine times. J is TRBJ2-7 and V is TRBV5-6; the D is unclear. Germline V gives CDR1 SGHDT, CDR2 YYEEEE. The CDR3 has 12 amino acids. Trimming left V 4 bases short and J 3 bases short, with 8 bases between. The CDR3 coding sequence is TGTGCCAGCAGCCTGGCATTCTACGAGCAGTACTTC. Its protein is CASSLAFYEQYF.

The count of this clone is one. This rearrangement joins TRBV25-1 to TRBJ2-3, with TRBD2 matching 8 bases. V shed 4 bases, J shed 1 base, and the junction held 4 bases outside the gene matches. Germline V gene lookup returns CDR1 MGHDK and CDR2 SYGVNS. The CDR3 loop spans 15 amino acids. The CDR3: CASSVISGGTDTQYF. The CDR3 coding sequence is TGTGCCAGCAGTGTTATTAGCGGGGGCACAGATACGCAGTATTTT.

The V call is TRBV28, the J call TRBJ2-5; 7 bases fit TRBD2. The CDR3 consists of 15 residues. Germline values: CDR1 MDHEN, CDR2 SYDVKM. Trimming removed 7 bases from V and 3 bases from J; junction bases left unmatched: 11. Written as DNA, the CDR3 is TGTGCCAGCAAGGATTGGGGGGGAGACGAAGAGACCCAGTACTTC. As protein: CASKDWGGDEETQYF.

The chain uses TRBV6-1 and TRBJ1-6; no reliable D call. The ends were cut back, 7 bases at V and 9 bases at J, with 13 bases in the middle. The CDR3 loop spans 13 amino acids. Per the germline V gene, CDR1 is MNHNS and CDR2 is SASEGT. The CDR3 DNA sequence: TGTGCCAGCACCTCCGACGGGTCTTCACCCCTCCACTTT. It yields the protein CASTSDGSSPLHF.

V is TRBV28 and J is TRBJ1-1; D perhaps matches TRBD1 (6 bases). The CDR3 runs 15 residues. The V gene's germline CDR1 is MDHEN and CDR2 SYDVKM. V was shortened by 1 base and J by 0 bases, with 9 bases between the two germline ends. The CDR3 here is CASSLFGQMNTEAFF. CDR3 coding DNA: TGTGCCAGCAGTTTATTTGGACAGATGAACACTGAAGCTTTCTTT.

The genes are TRBV6-1 and TRBJ1-5; D is possibly TRBD1 (5 bases). Germline V CDR1 and CDR2: MNHNS, SASEGT. This CDR3 has 13 residues. V lost 6 bases to trimming and J lost 7 bases, with 13 bases between them. The CDR3 sequence: CASRQGGRQPQHF. The CDR3 DNA is TGTGCCAGCAGGCAGGGCGGTCGGCAGCCCCAGCATTTT.

This clone was counted once. This chain connects TRBV28 to TRBJ1-2; 8 nucleotides line up with TRBD1. This CDR3 region has 15 residues. CDR1 is MDHEN and CDR2 is SYDVKM in the germline V gene. Unmatched junction bases numbered 17, after V lost 9 bases and J lost 8 bases. CDR3: CASRHSLIDRGGYTF. Here the CDR3 DNA reads TGTGCCAGTCGGCATTCGTTGATCGACAGGGGCGGCTACACCTTC.

The chain combines TRBV5-1 with TRBJ1-1; D remains unclear. The CDR3 runs to 15 residues. V lost 0 bases and J 1 base, leaving 10 bases between the germline ends. Germline loops: CDR1 SGHRS, CDR2 YFSETQ. DNA of the CDR3: TGCGCCAGCAGCTTGGTCGGCAGCGCGAACACTGAAGCTTTCTTT. Its translation: CASSLVGSANTEAFF.